These 24 T cell receptor beta chains were all obtained from the same sample, sequenced in a study of radiotherapy plus CTLA-4 blockade in lung cancer. Data came from immunoSEQ multiplex PCR; TCRdb stores just in-frame clones and leaves some out. The data contain about 60,000 clones, 77% of them singletons. The material was peripheral blood, obtained from a patient treated with radiotherapy plus ipilimumab. These receptors originate from a human donor with non-small cell lung cancer who had a partial response to radiotherapy plus ipilimumab.

This clone has a single count. The chain employs TRBV13 and TRBJ2-3; D gene ambiguous. Trimming shortened V by 8 bases and J by 2 bases, and 11 bases separated the two germline ends. The germline gives CDR1 PRHDT, CDR2 FYEKMQ (reference sequence). There are 13 residues in the CDR3. The CDR3 sequence is CASRGPPTDTQYF. The CDR3 DNA reads as TGTGCCAGCCGCGGCCCCCCCACAGATACGCAGTATTTT.

The chain links TRBV7-8 to TRBJ2-3, with D hard to call. CDR1 is SGHVS and CDR2 is FQNEAQ in the germline V gene. Trimming removed 3 bases at V and 4 bases at J, with 8 bases between. This CDR3 spans 13 amino acids. CDR3 residues: CASSLLGPDTQYF. CDR3 DNA sequence: TGTGCCAGCAGCTTGCTAGGCCCAGATACGCAGTATTTT.

The J gene is TRBJ2-7, the V gene TRBV6-6, with D perhaps matching TRBD2 (6 bases). V lost 2 bases, J lost 5 bases, and 16 bases lay in between. The CDR3 runs to 15 residues. Germline V CDR1 and CDR2: MNHNY, SVGAGI (reference sequence). The CDR3: CASSYVASEIHEQYF. The CDR3 nucleotides are TGTGCCAGCAGTTACGTGGCTAGCGAGATCCACGAGCAGTACTTC.

The J gene is TRBJ2-1, the V gene TRBV7-2; D might be TRBD2 (6 bases). The CDR3 spans 16 residues. V was clipped by 4 bases and J by 0 bases, with 13 bases between them. The germline V gene encodes CDR1 SGHTA and CDR2 FQGNSA. This CDR3 reads CASSSSAGSSYNEQFF. The CDR3 DNA is TGTGCCAGCAGCTCCTCGGCGGGGAGCTCCTACAATGAGCAGTTCTTC.

The chain links TRBV19 to TRBJ1-6; D remains unclear. This CDR3 has 14 residues. The V gene lost 7 bases and the J gene lost 0 bases, with 7 bases spanning the gap. In germline, CDR1 is LNHDA, CDR2 SQIVND (reference sequence). CDR3 bases: TGTGCCAGTACAAGGAGCTCCTATAATTCACCCCTCCACTTT. This gives the protein CASTRSSYNSPLHF.

Written as DNA, the CDR3 is TGTGCCAGCAGCGTAGACCCTAGCGGGGGATACACCGGGGAGCTGTTTTTT. Translation: CASSVDPSGGYTGELFF. J is TRBJ2-2 and V is TRBV9, with TRBD2 identical over 10 bases. Germline-derived CDR1 and CDR2 are SGDLS and YYNGEE. The V and J ends lost 0 bases and 3 bases, in that order; junction bases with no gene match: 5. The CDR3 is 17 amino acids.

There are a few counts of this clone. The chain has TRBV5-4 and TRBJ2-3; maybe TRBD2 (7 bases). The CDR3 runs 19 residues. Germline V gives CDR1 SGHNT, CDR2 YYREEE (reference sequence). V lost 0 bases and J 0 bases, leaving 20 bases between the germline ends. CDR3 protein: CASSLGRWGRGASTDTQYF. In nucleotides, the CDR3 is TGTGCCAGCAGCTTGGGGCGGTGGGGACGGGGGGCTAGCACAGATACGCAGTATTTT.

The chain combines TRBV11-2 with TRBJ2-2; D gene uncertain. This CDR3 has 15 amino acids. V lost 1 base and J 0 bases, leaving 6 bases between the germline ends. Germline-derived CDR1 and CDR2 are SGHAT and FQNNGV. The CDR3, as DNA: TGTGCCAGCAGCTTAGCAATTGCGAACACCGGGGAGCTGTTTTTT. Amino acid sequence: CASSLAIANTGELFF.

DNA of the CDR3: TGTGCCAGCAGCTCAACCGGGACAGGGAATGGCTACACCTTC. The encoded protein is CASSSTGTGNGYTF. The rearrangement links TRBV2 to TRBJ1-2, with 9 bases fitting TRBD1. The CDR3 has 14 residues. Germline V gives CDR1 SNHLY, CDR2 FYNNEI. Germline trimming cut 6 bases from V and 6 bases from J; bases unmatched to any gene: 8.

As DNA, the CDR3 is TGTGCCAGCCGGGGGTGGATCACCGGGGAGCTGTTTTTT. Translation gives CASRGWITGELFF. This sequence joins TRBV19 and TRBJ2-2; TRBD2 might be the D (6 bases). CDR3 length equals 13 residues. V was pared by 9 bases and J by 4 bases, with 12 bases between. The V gene's germline CDR1 is LNHDA and CDR2 SQIVND (reference sequence).

In DNA, the CDR3 is TGTGCCAGCACCCCGACAGGTCGGACTGAAGCTTTCTTT. Protein sequence: CASTPTGRTEAFF. V and J are TRBV6-6 and TRBJ1-1; possible D gene TRBD1, 6 bases. This CDR3 contains 13 residues. Trimming cost V 7 bases and J 5 bases, with 14 bases left between them. Germline V gene data show CDR1 as MNHNY and CDR2 as SVGAGI (reference sequence).

The gene calls are TRBV2 and TRBJ2-3; 9 bases agree with TRBD2. V lost 2 bases to trimming and J lost 2 bases; unmatched junction nucleotides: 5. Germline V gene sequence: CDR1 SNHLY, CDR2 FYNNEI. The CDR3 is 16 amino acids. DNA of the CDR3: TGTGCCAGCAGTGAAAGGACTAGCGCGAACACAGATACGCAGTATTTT. As protein: CASSERTSANTDTQYF.

The rearrangement links TRBV7-8 to TRBJ2-7, with TRBD2 as a possible D gene (5 bases). In germline, CDR1 is SGHVS, CDR2 FQNEAQ. This CDR3 region has 15 residues. V lost 5 bases to trimming and J lost 5 bases, with 19 bases between them. The CDR3 reads CASSTIFTGSDEQYF. In DNA, the CDR3 is TGTGCCAGCAGCACTATTTTTACGGGGTCCGACGAGCAGTACTTC.

The V and J genes are TRBV14 and TRBJ1-2, with D possibly being TRBD1 (6 bases). The V gene lost 2 bases and the J gene lost 0 bases, with 13 bases spanning the gap. The CDR3 extends over 16 amino acids. Per the germline V gene, CDR1 is SGHDN and CDR2 is FVKESK. The CDR3: CASSQTRTAPNYGYTF. The CDR3 bases are TGTGCCAGCAGCCAAACCAGGACAGCTCCTAACTATGGCTACACCTTC. Combining the CDR3 with reference TRBV14 and TRBJ1-2 gives the whole variable domain EAGVTQFPSHSVIEKGQTVTLRCDPISGHDNLYWYRRVMGKEIKFLLHFVKESKQDESGMPNNRFLAERTGGTYSTLKVQPAELEDSGVYFCASSQTRTAPNYGYTFGSGTRLTVV.

The chain couples TRBV27 to TRBJ1-6; D is unclear. Germline CDR1 and CDR2: MNHEY and SMNVEV (reference sequence). Trimming removed 0 bases at V and 15 bases at J, with 12 bases between. The CDR3 spans 13 residues. The CDR3 sequence is CASSLSLVEHLHF. CDR3 sequence (DNA): TGTGCCAGCAGTTTATCGTTAGTGGAGCACCTCCACTTT.

This clone was detected once. The rearrangement links TRBV4-2 to TRBJ1-1, with D perhaps matching TRBD1 (5 bases). This CDR3 region has 16 residues. The V end lost 0 bases, the J end lost 4 bases, and 15 bases lay between the germline ends. From germline, CDR1 is LGHNA and CDR2 YNFKEQ. The DNA for the CDR3 is TGTGCCAGCAGCCAAGATGATCAGGGCGGGACCACTGAAGCTTTCTTT. Its translation is CASSQDDQGGTTEAFF.

In its sample, this clone was seen a few times. The chain couples TRBV6-5 to TRBJ1-1, with TRBD1 as a possible D gene (5 bases). Per the germline V gene, CDR1 is MNHEY and CDR2 is SVGAGI. Trimming removed 4 bases at V and 1 base at J, with 10 bases between. The CDR3 is 14 amino acids. The CDR3 spells CASSLSDRNTEAFF. The CDR3 DNA sequence: TGTGCCAGCAGTTTATCCGACAGGAACACTGAAGCTTTCTTT.

The genes are TRBV11-3 and TRBJ2-2; 11 bases line up with TRBD1. CDR1 is SGHNT, CDR2 YENEEA, per germline. The length of the CDR3 is 17 residues. V was pared by 1 base and J by 3 bases, with 4 bases of the junction left unmatched. CDR3 loop: CASSLGWGQGDTGELFF. The DNA of the CDR3 is TGTGCCAGCAGCTTAGGCTGGGGACAGGGGGACACCGGGGAGCTGTTTTTT.

The chain employs TRBV27 and TRBJ1-1; D is unclear. This CDR3 has 15 amino acids. The V gene's germline CDR1 is MNHEY and CDR2 SMNVEV (reference sequence). Trimming stripped 4 bases from V and 0 bases from J, with 12 bases between. This chain's CDR3 is CASSSQPLMNTEAFF. The CDR3 DNA follows: TGTGCCAGCAGTTCACAGCCGCTCATGAACACTGAAGCTTTCTTT.

The rearrangement joins TRBV5-1 to TRBJ1-5; possible D gene TRBD1, 6 bases. V was trimmed by 8 bases and J by 2 bases, leaving 17 bases between them. The CDR3 is 15 residues long. Per germline, CDR1 SGHRS and CDR2 YFSETQ. The CDR3 DNA follows: TGCGCCAGTTCCCAGGGAGGGGGGGGCAATCAGCCCCAGCATTTT. Its protein is CASSQGGGGNQPQHF.

The chain links TRBV10-2 to TRBJ2-2, with 11 nucleotides matching TRBD2. V was pared by 2 bases and J by 2 bases, with 16 bases of the junction left unmatched. This CDR3 region has 21 residues. Looked up from germline, CDR1 is WSHSY and CDR2 is SAAADI. CDR3 amino acids: CASSELSRASGGTRNTGELFF. For the CDR3, the DNA is TGCGCCAGCAGTGAGCTCTCAAGGGCTAGCGGGGGGACCCGAAACACCGGGGAGCTGTTTTTT.

The J gene is TRBJ2-1, the V gene TRBV11-3; 10 nucleotides match TRBD2. CDR1 and CDR2 from the germline V gene are SGHNT and YENEEA. V lost 3 bases, J lost 8 bases, and 10 bases stayed unmatched. The CDR3 extends over 16 amino acids. The CDR3 spells CASSFQSGGAKDEQFF. The CDR3 nucleotides read TGTGCCAGCAGCTTCCAAAGCGGGGGGGCCAAGGATGAGCAGTTCTTC.

The chain recombines TRBV29-1 with TRBJ1-2, with TRBD1 matching over 9 bases. Germline-derived CDR1 and CDR2 are SQVTM and ANQGSEA. The junction had 7 bases not matched to a gene; V was cut back by 7 bases and J by 4 bases. The CDR3 sequence is 13 residues long. The CDR3 is CSASGTGFYGYTF. For the CDR3, the DNA is TGCAGCGCTTCCGGGACAGGGTTCTATGGCTACACCTTC.

V usage is TRBV5-4 and J usage is TRBJ1-1, with D maybe TRBD1 (6 bases). Germline values: CDR1 SGHNT, CDR2 YYREEE (reference sequence). V gave up 4 bases and J gave up 1 base, with 11 bases separating them. This CDR3 is built from 14 residues. The CDR3 sequence is CASSRQVPNTEAFF. CDR3 in DNA: TGTGCCAGCAGCCGACAGGTGCCGAACACTGAAGCTTTCTTT.